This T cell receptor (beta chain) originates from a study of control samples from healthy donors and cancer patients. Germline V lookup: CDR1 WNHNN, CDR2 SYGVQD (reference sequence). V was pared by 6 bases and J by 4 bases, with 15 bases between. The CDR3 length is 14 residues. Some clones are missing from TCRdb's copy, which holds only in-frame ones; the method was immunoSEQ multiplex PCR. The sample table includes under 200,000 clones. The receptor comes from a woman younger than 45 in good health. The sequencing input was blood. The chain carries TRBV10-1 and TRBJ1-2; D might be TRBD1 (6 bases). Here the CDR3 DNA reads TGCGCCAGCAGAGGGGGGGCAGGGTGCTATGGCTACACCTTC. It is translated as CASRGGAGCYGYTF.